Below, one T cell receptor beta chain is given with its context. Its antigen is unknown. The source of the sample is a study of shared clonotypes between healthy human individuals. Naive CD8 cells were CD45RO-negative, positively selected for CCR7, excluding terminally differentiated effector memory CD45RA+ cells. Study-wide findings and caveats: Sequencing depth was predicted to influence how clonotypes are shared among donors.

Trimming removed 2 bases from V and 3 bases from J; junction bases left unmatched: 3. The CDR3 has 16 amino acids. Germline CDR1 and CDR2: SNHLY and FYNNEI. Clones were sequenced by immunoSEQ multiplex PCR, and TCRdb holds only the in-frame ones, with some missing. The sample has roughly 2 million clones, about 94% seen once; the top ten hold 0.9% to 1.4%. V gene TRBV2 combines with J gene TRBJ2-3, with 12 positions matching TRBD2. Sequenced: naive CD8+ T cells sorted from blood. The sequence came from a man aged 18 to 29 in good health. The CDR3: CASSELAGGTTDTQYF. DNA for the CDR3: TGTGCCAGCAGTGAACTAGCGGGAGGGACTACAGATACGCAGTATTTT.